Listed below are T cell receptor beta chains from one sample, sequenced in a study of cytomegalovirus exposure and HLA in healthy donors. Produced via immunoSEQ multiplex PCR; TCRdb's table is partial and in-frame only. The data hold 150,000 to 170,000 clones, with 80% observed a single time. The source material was PBMCs. These receptors were taken from a woman aged 40 to 50 in good health and CMV-seropositive. Both conserved end residues are part of each CDR3. Each record gives: V gene, CDR3 length, J gene, CDR3 protein.

>TRBV5-1|19|TRBJ2-5
CASSPSGLAGGLLRETQYF
>TRBV5-1|16|TRBJ2-1
CASSLFRGSSYNEQFF
>TRBV27|17|TRBJ2-7
CASSLIGASSGSYEQYF
>TRBV19|14|TRBJ1-1
CASSRQGALTEAFF
>TRBV18|14|TRBJ2-3
CASSPWASRDPQYF
>TRBV27|14|TRBJ1-1
CASSFRDRGAEAFF
>TRBV28|13|TRBJ2-7
CASRTDSSYEQYF
>TRBV9|15|TRBJ1-2
CASSTRTGANYGYTF
>TRBV5-1|16|TRBJ1-1
CASSLDQGSRNTEAFF
>TRBV7-2|17|TRBJ2-1
CASSLPLAGASYNEQFF
>TRBV10-2|15|TRBJ2-3
CASSEGLASTDTQYF
>TRBV7-9|15|TRBJ2-1
CASSPHPGGGNEQFF
>TRBV7-9|13|TRBJ1-1
CASSKTGGWGAFF
>TRBV19|16|TRBJ2-1
CASSIQGTEGVNEQFF
>TRBV28|14|TRBJ1-1
CASSMTGTDTEAFF
>TRBV2|15|TRBJ1-4
CASSERTDYYEKLFF
>TRBV6-5|15|TRBJ1-1
CATFTLGTGKAEAFF
>TRBV27|14|TRBJ2-3
CASSPSGRTDTQYF
>TRBV6-1|12|TRBJ2-5
CASTDRRETQYF
>TRBV7-9|12|TRBJ1-4
CASSPPGLKVFF
>TRBV5-1|16|.
CASSNQKGLAGYEQYF
>TRBV25-1|11|TRBJ1-1
CASREDSQAFF
>TRBV2|13|TRBJ2-3
CAWGGPGTDTQYF
>TRBV28|16|TRBJ2-7
CASSPDRDLVAYEQYF
>TRBV27|19|TRBJ2-2
CASSLSRGGTGGYTGELFF
>TRBV14|15|TRBJ2-1
CASSTRTSRGNEQFF
>TRBV6-1|14|TRBJ2-7
CASTVATSAYEQYF
>TRBV2|15|TRBJ2-3
CASRGTSGRVDTQYF
>TRBV19|13|TRBJ1-2
CASNRQGDYGYTF
>TRBV18|15|TRBJ2-1
CASSPAGNSYNEQFF
>TRBV7-9|14|TRBJ1-4
CASSFDREDEKLFF
>TRBV7-9|16|TRBJ2-3
CASSLAVAVSTDTQYF
>TRBV7-9|16|TRBJ1-2
CASSLASGQGADGYTF
>TRBV11-2|13|TRBJ2-5
CASSPRGWETQYF
>TRBV4-1|18|TRBJ2-1
CASSPPSAGISSYNEQFF